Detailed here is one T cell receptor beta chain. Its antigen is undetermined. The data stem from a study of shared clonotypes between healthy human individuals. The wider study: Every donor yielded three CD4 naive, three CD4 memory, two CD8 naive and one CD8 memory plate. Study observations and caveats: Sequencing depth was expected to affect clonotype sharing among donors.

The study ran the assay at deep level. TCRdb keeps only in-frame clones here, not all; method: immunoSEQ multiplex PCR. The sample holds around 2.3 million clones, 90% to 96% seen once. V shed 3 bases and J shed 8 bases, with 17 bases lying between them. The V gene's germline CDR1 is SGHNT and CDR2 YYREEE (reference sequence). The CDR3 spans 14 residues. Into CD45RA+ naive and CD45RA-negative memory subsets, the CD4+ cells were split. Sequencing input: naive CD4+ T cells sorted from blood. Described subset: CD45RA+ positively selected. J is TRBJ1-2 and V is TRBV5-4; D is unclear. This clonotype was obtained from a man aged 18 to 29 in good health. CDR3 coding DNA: TGTGCCAGCAGCTGGGGTCGTGACTCGGGGGGCTACACCTTC. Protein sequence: CASSWGRDSGGYTF.